Below, 15 T cell receptor beta chains from the same sample are listed, as sequenced in a study of regulatory T cells in long-lasting Graves disease. Relying on iRepertoire HTBI primers and Arm-PCR of CDR3 regions, the team built TCR beta libraries. MiXCR, run by TCRdb on the multiplex PCR reads, gives a single entry per CDR3 protein. The sample lists hundreds of thousands of distinct CDR3 sequences; approximately 13% were seen once. Time point given: newly diagnosed GD, antithyroid drugs for less than 3 months. Generation of the TCR library employed RNA extracted from PBMCs. These same data were also listed under a study on T cells in Graves' hyperthyroidism and ophthalmopathy.

The sequencing here drew on peripheral blood mononuclear cells (PBMCs), taken at new diagnosis, from a patient treated with antithyroid drugs. Receptor source: a man aged 30 to 39 with Graves disease.

This clonotype was counted ten times or more. This chain connects TRBV27 to TRBJ1-2, with D possibly TRBD1 on 6 matching bases. CDR3 length: 14 amino acids. The V gene's germline CDR1 is MNHEY and CDR2 SMNVEV (reference sequence). Trimming left V 5 bases short and J 4 bases short, with 14 bases between. CDR3 protein: CASSDGGAGYGYTF. The CDR3 DNA follows: TGTGCCAGCAGTGACGGGGGGGCAGGCTATGGCTACACCTTC.

In its sample, this clonotype was seen a few times. The V and J genes are TRBV7-9 and TRBJ1-1; a possible D gene is TRBD1 (5 bases). CDR1 and CDR2 from the germline V gene are SEHNR and FQNEAQ (reference sequence). Trimming shortened V by 1 base and J by 1 base, and 10 bases separated the two germline ends. The CDR3 spans 15 residues. Written as DNA, the CDR3 is TGTGCCAGCAGCTTAGTGGGCAGGGCGAACACTGAAGCTTTCTTT. It specifies CASSLVGRANTEAFF.

This clonotype was counted many times. The chain links TRBV10-2 to TRBJ2-7; D is uncertain. Germline CDR1 reads WSHSY; CDR2 reads SAAADI. The V and J ends lost 10 bases and 4 bases respectively, with 17 bases between them. The CDR3 is 13 amino acids. In DNA form, the CDR3 reads TGCGCCACCTCAGGAGTAGTGGAGTACGAGCAGTACTTC. Residues: CATSGVVEYEQYF.

This chain links TRBV29-1 with TRBJ1-3; 10 bases fit TRBD1. V trimming: 6 bases; J trimming: 0 bases; junction bases outside the gene matches: 8. CDR1 and CDR2 (germline): SQVTM, ANQGSEA. The CDR3 has 16 amino acids. The CDR3 here is CSVVGTGDDSGNTIYF. The CDR3 DNA sequence: TGCAGCGTCGTAGGGACAGGGGATGACTCTGGAAACACCATATATTTT.

At least ten counts were recorded for this clonotype. This rearrangement joins TRBV6-1 to TRBJ1-1, with 8 bases lining up with TRBD1. Germline V lookup: CDR1 MNHNS, CDR2 SASEGT. With 4 bases clipped from V and 4 bases from J, the junction kept 2 bases outside the gene matches. This CDR3 contains 13 residues. CDR3 sequence (DNA): TGTGCCAGCAGTGGGACAGGGTTCACTGAAGCTTTCTTT. It encodes CASSGTGFTEAFF.

This clonotype was found many times. The chain couples TRBV12-3 or TRBV12-4 to TRBJ2-1, with D tentatively TRBD2 (6 bases). The CDR3 runs 14 residues. V lost 2 bases to trimming and J lost 4 bases, with 9 bases between them. CDR3 residues: CASSLRRDYNEQFF. The CDR3 bases are TGTGCCAGCAGTTTACGGCGGGATTACAATGAGCAGTTCTTC.

This clonotype was seen a handful of times. This chain uses TRBV9 with TRBJ2-7; 16 bases are shared with TRBD2. CDR1 SGDLS and CDR2 YYNGEE come from the germline V gene. The CDR3 length is 20 residues. Trimming removed 3 bases from V and 3 bases from J; junction bases left unmatched: 15. CDR3 nucleotides: TGTGCCAGCAGCGACCCGGTGTTGGGGACTAGCGGGAGGGAAGGCTACGAGCAGTACTTC. Protein: CASSDPVLGTSGREGYEQYF.

The rearrangement joins TRBV4-1 to TRBJ2-5; D is uncertain. CDR1 is MGHRA, CDR2 YSYEKL, per germline. There are 12 residues in the CDR3. V lost 2 bases and J 7 bases, leaving 8 bases between the germline ends. The CDR3 DNA is TGCGCCAGCAGCCAAATCGGAGTGACCCAGTACTTC. Protein sequence: CASSQIGVTQYF.

There are many counts of this clonotype. The chain uses TRBV27 and TRBJ2-7; a weak D match, TRBD1 (5 bases). The V end lost 2 bases, the J end lost 6 bases, and 17 bases lay between the germline ends. The germline V gene encodes CDR1 MNHEY and CDR2 SMNVEV (reference sequence). The length of the CDR3 is 15 residues. In DNA, the CDR3 is TGTGCCAGCAGTTTAGGTTACCAGGGTAGTGGCGAGCAGTACTTC. Amino acids: CASSLGYQGSGEQYF.

This clonotype was recorded at least ten times. This chain links TRBV7-6 with TRBJ2-7; no definite D call. The germline gives CDR1 SGHVS, CDR2 FNYEAQ. The V gene lost 5 bases and the J gene lost 0 bases, with 14 bases spanning the gap. The CDR3 spans 15 residues. CDR3 DNA: TGTGCCAGCAGCCCTGACATACCTCGCTCCTACGAGCAGTACTTC. Translated, it gives CASSPDIPRSYEQYF.

This chain joins TRBV2 and TRBJ1-1, with a weak D call TRBD1 (5 bases). The CDR3 sequence is 14 residues long. Trimming removed 6 bases at V and 6 bases at J, with 17 bases between. Looked up from germline, CDR1 is SNHLY and CDR2 is FYNNEI. For the CDR3, the DNA is TGTGCCAGCAGCGTACAGCTGGGGGATTCTGAAGCTTTCTTT. Translation gives CASSVQLGDSEAFF.

This clonotype appeared many times. The J gene is TRBJ2-2, the V gene TRBV5-1, with D perhaps given as TRBD1 or TRBD2 (5 bases each). CDR1 is SGHRS, CDR2 YFSETQ, per germline. The CDR3 sequence is 15 residues long. Trimming removed 2 bases at V and 4 bases at J, with 12 bases between. The CDR3 DNA sequence: TGCGCCAGCAGCTTTGGGGCAGGAGGCACCGGGGAGCTGTTTTTT. This translates into CASSFGAGGTGELFF.

This clonotype was recorded at least ten times. V and J are TRBV2 and TRBJ2-7; TRBD2 might be the D (6 bases). The CDR3 has 13 residues. The ends were cut back, 6 bases at V and 7 bases at J, with 16 bases in the middle. CDR1 is SNHLY, CDR2 FYNNEI, per germline. CDR3 loop: CASRRTTQLEQYF. As DNA, the CDR3 is TGTGCCAGCAGGAGGACTACCCAGCTTGAGCAGTACTTC.

This clonotype was counted ten times or more. The germline gene is not matched at one end of the junction; a read error may be the cause. The CDR3 DNA follows: TGTGCCAGCAGTACGCGAACCTATGGCTACACCTTC. This gives the protein CASSTRTYGYTF. V and J are TRBV19 and TRBJ1-2; D uncertain. The germline V gene encodes CDR1 LNHDA and CDR2 SQIVND (reference sequence). This CDR3 has 12 residues.

This clonotype was found many times. V usage is TRBV7-9 and J usage is TRBJ1-1; D is perhaps TRBD1 (6 bases). Germline V gene lookup returns CDR1 SEHNR and CDR2 FQNEAQ (reference sequence). There are 14 residues in the CDR3. The ends were cut back, 4 bases at V and 8 bases at J, with 17 bases in the middle. CDR3 loop: CASSSSGAGAEAFF. The CDR3 nucleotides are TGTGCCAGCAGCTCCTCGGGGGCAGGTGCGGAAGCTTTCTTT.